These T cell receptor beta chains were read from a single sample in a study of cytomegalovirus exposure and HLA in healthy donors. Data came from immunoSEQ multiplex PCR; TCRdb stores just in-frame clones and leaves some out. Among some 160,000 clones listed, approximately 86% were seen once. Material: PBMCs. The receptors stem from a woman younger than 30 in good health and CMV-seronegative. Both conserved end residues are part of each CDR3. A D gene is named only where the DNA matches it firmly. The size field is filled for only some rows; it gives once, few, many or a size class.

d_gene,j_gene,abundance,v_gene,CDR3nt,CDR3aa
TRBD1,TRBJ1-2,NA,TRBV10-3,TGTGCCATCGGACAGGGAGGAGGCTACACCTTC,CAIGQGGGYTF
TRBD2,TRBJ2-1,NA,TRBV6-1,TGTGCCAGCAGCCAACTAGCGGGGGGATACAATGAGCAGTTCTTC,CASSQLAGGYNEQFF
TRBD2,TRBJ2-6,NA,TRBV6-1,TGTGCCAGCAGTGGGACCTGGGGGGGGTCGAGGACCTCTGGGGCCAACGTCCTGACTTTC,CASSGTWGGSRTSGANVLTF
NA,TRBJ1-5,NA,TRBV19,TGTGCCAGTAGCTTCACAGGGCGCGGAAATCAGCCCCAGCATTTT,CASSFTGRGNQPQHF
TRBD1,TRBJ2-1,NA,TRBV6-1,TGTGCCAGCAGTCACGACAGGGGGGAGTACAATGAGCAGTTCTTC,CASSHDRGEYNEQFF
TRBD1,TRBJ1-4,NA,TRBV7-8,TGTGCCAGCAGCCCAGACCGCATGAGGACAGGGCGTTTAACTAATGAAAAACTGTTTTTT,CASSPDRMRTGRLTNEKLFF
TRBD2,TRBJ2-5,NA,TRBV5-6,TGTGCCAGCAGCTCGAGAGCGGGAGGGGTTGAGACCCAGTACTTC,CASSSRAGGVETQYF
NA,TRBJ2-1,NA,TRBV28,TGTGCCAGCAGTCTAACTAGCTTGGGGAAGGATGAGCAGTTCTTC,CASSLTSLGKDEQFF
TRBD2,TRBJ2-3,NA,TRBV13,TGTGCCAGCAGCTTAGCACTAGCGGGGTCTCGCACAGATACGCAGTATTTT,CASSLALAGSRTDTQYF
NA,TRBJ1-5,few,TRBV10-3,TGTGCCATCAGTTTGGGGGGAGCGGAGCCCCAGCATTTT,CAISLGGAEPQHF
TRBD2,TRBJ2-7,NA,TRBV5-4,TGTGCCAGCAGACCAGCGGGAGGGCCTCTCGAGCAGTACTTC,CASRPAGGPLEQYF
NA,TRBJ1-4,NA,TRBV6-6,TGTGCCAGCAGCCGGGGGGGGTTTAATGAAAAACTGTTTTTT,CASSRGGFNEKLFF
NA,TRBJ2-7,once,TRBV7-9,TGTGCCAGCAGCATCACAGGGCGCGAGCAGTACTTC,CASSITGREQYF
TRBD1,TRBJ2-7,NA,TRBV29-1,TGCAGCGTTGTTCGGACAGGTTCCTACGAGCAGTACTTC,CSVVRTGSYEQYF
TRBD1,TRBJ2-7,NA,TRBV28,TGTGCCAGCAGTGCTACCGGGACAGGGAACTACGAGCAGTACTTC,CASSATGTGNYEQYF
NA,TRBJ2-3,NA,TRBV6-6,TGTGCCAGCAGTTTCGATAGCATCACGCAGTATTTT,CASSFDSITQYF
NA,TRBJ2-1,NA,TRBV6-1,TGTGCCAGCAGTGCCCTACGGACCCTAGCCCCCAATGAGCAGTTCTTC,CASSALRTLAPNEQFF
NA,TRBJ1-4,NA,TRBV29-1,TGCAGCGTGAGTTCGGGAGATGAAAAACTGTTTTTT,CSVSSGDEKLFF
NA,TRBJ1-1,NA,TRBV19,TGTGCCAGTAGTATAGAGTTCTTCGGCACTGAAGCTTTCTTT,CASSIEFFGTEAFF
TRBD1,TRBJ2-3,NA,TRBV28,TGTGCCAGCATATTACGACAGGGATTCACAGATACGCAGTATTTT,CASILRQGFTDTQYF
TRBD1,TRBJ1-3,NA,TRBV5-5,TGTGCCAGCAGCAGACAGGGGATTGTGGACACCATATATTTT,CASSRQGIVDTIYF
NA,TRBJ2-7,NA,TRBV4-1,TGCGCCAGCAGCCAGGTGAGACCGAGGGCGGGTGGCAGCTCCTACGAGCAGTACTTC,CASSQVRPRAGGSSYEQYF
NA,TRBJ2-1,NA,TRBV6-1,TGTGCCAGCGGAGGAAACTACAATGAGCAGTTCTTC,CASGGNYNEQFF
TRBD1,TRBJ1-2,NA,TRBV7-3,TGTGCCAGCAGGAGGACAGGGGATGGCTACACCTTC,CASRRTGDGYTF
TRBD2,TRBJ2-7,NA,TRBV7-2,TGTGCCAGCAGCTTACGGAGCGGGGCTAACTACGAGCAGTACTTC,CASSLRSGANYEQYF
NA,TRBJ2-3,NA,TRBV19,TGTGCCAGTAGTCCGGGACTCCCGGGGGCAGATACGCAGTATTTT,CASSPGLPGADTQYF